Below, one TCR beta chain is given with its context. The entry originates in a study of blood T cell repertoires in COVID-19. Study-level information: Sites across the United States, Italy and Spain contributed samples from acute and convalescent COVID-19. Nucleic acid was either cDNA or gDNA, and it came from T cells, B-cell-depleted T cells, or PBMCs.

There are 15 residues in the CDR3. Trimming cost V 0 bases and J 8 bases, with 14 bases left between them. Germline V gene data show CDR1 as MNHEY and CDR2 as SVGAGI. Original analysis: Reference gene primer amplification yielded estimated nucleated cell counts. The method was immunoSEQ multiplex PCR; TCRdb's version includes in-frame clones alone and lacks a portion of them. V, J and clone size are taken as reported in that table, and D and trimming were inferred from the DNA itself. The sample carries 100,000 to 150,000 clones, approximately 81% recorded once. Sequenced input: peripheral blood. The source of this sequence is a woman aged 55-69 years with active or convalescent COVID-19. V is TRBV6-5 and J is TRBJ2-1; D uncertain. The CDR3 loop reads CASSYSTYMADEQFF. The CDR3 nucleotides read TGTGCCAGCAGTTACTCGACCTATATGGCGGATGAGCAGTTCTTC.